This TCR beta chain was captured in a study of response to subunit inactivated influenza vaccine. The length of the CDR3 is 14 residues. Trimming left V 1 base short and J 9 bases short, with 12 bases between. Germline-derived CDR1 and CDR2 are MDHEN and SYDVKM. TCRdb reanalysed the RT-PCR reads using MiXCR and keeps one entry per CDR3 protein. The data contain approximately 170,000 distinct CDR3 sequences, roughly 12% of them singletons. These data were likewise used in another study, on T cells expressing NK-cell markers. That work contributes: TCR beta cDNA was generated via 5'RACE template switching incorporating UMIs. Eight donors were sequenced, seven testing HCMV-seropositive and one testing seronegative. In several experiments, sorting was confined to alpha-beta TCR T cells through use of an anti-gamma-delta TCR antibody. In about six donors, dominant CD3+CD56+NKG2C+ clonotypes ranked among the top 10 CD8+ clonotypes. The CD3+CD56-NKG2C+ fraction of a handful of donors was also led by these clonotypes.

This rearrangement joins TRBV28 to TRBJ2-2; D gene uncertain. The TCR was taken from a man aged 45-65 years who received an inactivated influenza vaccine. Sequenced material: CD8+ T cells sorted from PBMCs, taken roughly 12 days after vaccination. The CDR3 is CASSLLNYGRELFF. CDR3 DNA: TGTGCCAGCAGTTTATTGAACTACGGGCGGGAGCTGTTTTTT. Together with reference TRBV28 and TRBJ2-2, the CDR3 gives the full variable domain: DVKVTQSSRYLVKRTGEKVFLECVQDMDHENMFWYRQDPGLGLRLIYFSYDVKMKEKGDIPEGYSVSREKKERFSLILESASTNQTSMYLCASSLLNYGRELFFGEGSRLTVL.